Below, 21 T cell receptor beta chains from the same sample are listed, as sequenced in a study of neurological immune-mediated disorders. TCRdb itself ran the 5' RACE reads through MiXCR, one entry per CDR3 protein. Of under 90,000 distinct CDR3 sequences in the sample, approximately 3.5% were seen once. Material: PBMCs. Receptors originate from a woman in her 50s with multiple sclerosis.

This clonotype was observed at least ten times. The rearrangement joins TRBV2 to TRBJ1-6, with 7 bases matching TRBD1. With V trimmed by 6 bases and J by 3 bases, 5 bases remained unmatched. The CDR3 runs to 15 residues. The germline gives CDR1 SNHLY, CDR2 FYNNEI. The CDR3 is CASRLTGIYNSPLHF. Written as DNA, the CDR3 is TGTGCCAGCAGATTGACAGGGATCTATAATTCACCCCTCCACTTT.

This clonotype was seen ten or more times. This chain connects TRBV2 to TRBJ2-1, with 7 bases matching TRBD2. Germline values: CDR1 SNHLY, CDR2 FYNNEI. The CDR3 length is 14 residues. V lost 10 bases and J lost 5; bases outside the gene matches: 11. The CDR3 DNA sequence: TGTGCCACTCATAGCGGGCTAAGGCACAATGAGCAGTTCTTC. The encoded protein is CATHSGLRHNEQFF.

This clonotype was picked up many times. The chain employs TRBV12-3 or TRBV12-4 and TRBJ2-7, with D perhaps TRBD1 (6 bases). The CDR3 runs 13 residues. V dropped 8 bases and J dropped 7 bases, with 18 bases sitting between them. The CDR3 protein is CASGATGAREQYF. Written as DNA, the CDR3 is TGTGCCAGCGGAGCGACAGGTGCAAGGGAGCAGTACTTC.

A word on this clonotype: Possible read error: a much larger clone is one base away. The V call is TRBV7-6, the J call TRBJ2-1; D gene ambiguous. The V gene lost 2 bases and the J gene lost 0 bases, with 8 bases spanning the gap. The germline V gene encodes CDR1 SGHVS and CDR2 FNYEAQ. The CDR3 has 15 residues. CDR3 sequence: CASSLKASSYNEQFF. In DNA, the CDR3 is TGTGCCAGCAGCTTAAAGGCAAGCTCCTACAATGAGCAGTTCTTC. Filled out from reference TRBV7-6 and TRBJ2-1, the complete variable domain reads GAGVSQSPRYKVTKRGQDVALRCDPISGHVSLYWYRQALGQGPEFLTYFNYEAQQDKSGLPNDRFSAERPEGSISTLTIQRTEQRDSAMYRCASSLKASSYNEQFFGPGTRLTVL.

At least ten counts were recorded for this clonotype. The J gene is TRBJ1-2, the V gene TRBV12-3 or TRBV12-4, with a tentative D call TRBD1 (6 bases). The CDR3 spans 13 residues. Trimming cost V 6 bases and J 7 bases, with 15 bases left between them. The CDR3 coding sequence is TGTGCCAGCAGGTGGAGGGGGGGCCGTGGCTACACCTTC. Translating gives CASRWRGGRGYTF.

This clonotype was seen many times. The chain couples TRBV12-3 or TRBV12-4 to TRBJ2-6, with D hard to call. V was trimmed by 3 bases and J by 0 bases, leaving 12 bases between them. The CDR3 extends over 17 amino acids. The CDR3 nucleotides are TGTGCCAGCAGTTTTAGGAGCACATACTCTGGGGCCAACGTCCTGACTTTC. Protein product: CASSFRSTYSGANVLTF.

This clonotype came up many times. The CDR3 DNA reads TGTGCCAGCACCCGGGACAGGGGGCGAGAGACCCAGTACTTC. Residues: CASTRDRGRETQYF. J is TRBJ2-5 and V is TRBV2; TRBD1 agrees at 12 bases. V gave up 7 bases and J gave up 4 bases; unmatched junction bases: 4. Germline values: CDR1 SNHLY, CDR2 FYNNEI. There are 14 residues in the CDR3.

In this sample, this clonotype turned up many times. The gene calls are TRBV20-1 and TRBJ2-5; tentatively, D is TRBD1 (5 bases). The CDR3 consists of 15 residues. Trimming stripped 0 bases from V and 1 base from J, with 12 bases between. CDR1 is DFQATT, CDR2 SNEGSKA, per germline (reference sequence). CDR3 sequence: CSARDAGAPQETQYF. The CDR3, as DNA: TGCAGTGCTAGAGATGCTGGGGCCCCCCAAGAGACCCAGTACTTC.

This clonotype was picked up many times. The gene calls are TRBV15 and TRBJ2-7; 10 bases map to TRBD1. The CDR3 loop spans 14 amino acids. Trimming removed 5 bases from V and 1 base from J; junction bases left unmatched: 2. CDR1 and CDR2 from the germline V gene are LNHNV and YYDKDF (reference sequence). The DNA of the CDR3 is TGTGCCACCAGCGGGGGACAGGGGTCCTACGAGCAGTACTTC. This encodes CATSGGQGSYEQYF.

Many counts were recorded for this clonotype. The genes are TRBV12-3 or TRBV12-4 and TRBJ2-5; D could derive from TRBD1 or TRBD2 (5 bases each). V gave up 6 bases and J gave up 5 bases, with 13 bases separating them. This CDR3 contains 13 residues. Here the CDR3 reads CASRGQWGETQYF. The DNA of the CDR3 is TGTGCCAGCAGGGGGCAGTGGGGGGAGACCCAGTACTTC.

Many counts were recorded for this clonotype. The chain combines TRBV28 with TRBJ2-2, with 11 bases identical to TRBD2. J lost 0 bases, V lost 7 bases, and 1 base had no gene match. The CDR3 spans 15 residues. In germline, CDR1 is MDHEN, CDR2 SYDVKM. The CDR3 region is CASIAGGPNTGELFF. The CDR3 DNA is TGTGCCAGCATAGCGGGGGGGCCGAACACCGGGGAGCTGTTTTTT.

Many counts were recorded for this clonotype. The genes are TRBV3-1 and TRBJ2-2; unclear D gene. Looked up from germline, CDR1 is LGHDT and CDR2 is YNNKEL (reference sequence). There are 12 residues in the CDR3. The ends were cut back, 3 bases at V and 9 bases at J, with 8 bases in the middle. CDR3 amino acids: CASSQGLRELFF. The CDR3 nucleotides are TGTGCCAGCAGCCAGGGGTTAAGGGAGCTGTTTTTT.

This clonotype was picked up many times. The CDR3 DNA is TGTGCCAGCAGTGTAACGTTAGGACGAGACGAGCAGTACTTC. Encoded protein: CASSVTLGRDEQYF. The J gene is TRBJ2-7, the V gene TRBV6-1, with D unclear. Germline V gives CDR1 MNHNS, CDR2 SASEGT. The CDR3 is made up of 14 amino acids. V was clipped by 4 bases and J by 5 bases, with 15 bases between them.

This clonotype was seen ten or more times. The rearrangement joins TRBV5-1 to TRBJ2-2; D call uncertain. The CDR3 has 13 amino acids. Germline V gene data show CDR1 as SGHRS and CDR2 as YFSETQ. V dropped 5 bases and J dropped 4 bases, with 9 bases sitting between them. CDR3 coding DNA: TGCGCCAGCAGGCTGACACTCACCGGGGAGCTGTTTTTT. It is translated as CASRLTLTGELFF.

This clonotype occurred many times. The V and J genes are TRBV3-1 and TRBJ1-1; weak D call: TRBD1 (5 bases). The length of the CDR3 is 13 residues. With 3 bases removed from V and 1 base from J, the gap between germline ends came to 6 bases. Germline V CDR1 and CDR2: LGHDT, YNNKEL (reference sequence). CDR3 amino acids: CASSQTENTEAFF. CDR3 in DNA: TGTGCCAGCAGCCAGACAGAGAACACTGAAGCTTTCTTT.

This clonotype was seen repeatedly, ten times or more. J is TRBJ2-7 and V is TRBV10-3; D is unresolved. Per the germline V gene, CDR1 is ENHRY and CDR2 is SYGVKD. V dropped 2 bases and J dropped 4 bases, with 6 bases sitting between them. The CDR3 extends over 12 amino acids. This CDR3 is CAISEVAYEQYF. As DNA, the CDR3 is TGTGCCATCAGTGAGGTCGCTTACGAGCAGTACTTC.

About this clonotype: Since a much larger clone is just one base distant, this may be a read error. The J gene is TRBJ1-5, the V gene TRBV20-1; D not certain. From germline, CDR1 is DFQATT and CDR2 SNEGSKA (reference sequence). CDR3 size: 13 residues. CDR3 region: CSASPGPTQHQHF. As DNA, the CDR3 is TGCAGTGCTAGCCCGGGCCCTACTCAGCACCAGCATTTT.

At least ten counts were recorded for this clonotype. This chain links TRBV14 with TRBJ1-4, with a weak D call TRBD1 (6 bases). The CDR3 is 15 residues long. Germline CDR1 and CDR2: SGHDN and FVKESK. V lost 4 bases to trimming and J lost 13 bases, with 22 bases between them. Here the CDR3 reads CASSRLGGAAFRLFF. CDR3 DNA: TGTGCCAGCAGCCGTCTGGGGGGCGCGGCGTTCCGACTGTTTTTT.

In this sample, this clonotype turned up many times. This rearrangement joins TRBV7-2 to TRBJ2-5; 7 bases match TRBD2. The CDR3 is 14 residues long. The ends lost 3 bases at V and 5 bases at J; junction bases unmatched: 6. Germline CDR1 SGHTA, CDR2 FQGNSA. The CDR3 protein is CASSLSRGSETQYF. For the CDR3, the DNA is TGTGCCAGCAGCTTGTCGCGGGGGAGCGAGACCCAGTACTTC.

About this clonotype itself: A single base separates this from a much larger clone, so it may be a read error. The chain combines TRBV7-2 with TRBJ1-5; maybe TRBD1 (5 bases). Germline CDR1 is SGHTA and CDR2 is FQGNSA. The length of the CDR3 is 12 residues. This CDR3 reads CASSPQGMPQNF. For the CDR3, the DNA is TGTGCCAGCAGCCCCCAGGGAATGCCCCAGAATTTT. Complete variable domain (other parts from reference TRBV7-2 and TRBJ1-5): GAGVSQSPSNKVTEKGKDVELRCDPISGHTALYWYRQSLGQGLEFLIYFQGNSAPDKSGLPSDRFSAERTGGSVSTLTIQRTQQEDSAVYLCASSPQGMPQNFGDGTRLSIL.

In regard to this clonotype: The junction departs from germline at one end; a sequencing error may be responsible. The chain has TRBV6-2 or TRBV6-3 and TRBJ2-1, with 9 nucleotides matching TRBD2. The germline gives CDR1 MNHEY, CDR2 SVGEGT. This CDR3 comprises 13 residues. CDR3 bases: TGTGCCGGCCGGCGGGGGGGAGGCAATGAGCGGTTCTTC. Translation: CAGRRGGGNERFF.